This T cell receptor beta chain stems from a study of T cells in localized non-small cell lung cancer. Findings and caveats of the study: Clonality of T cells reached its maximum in uninvolved adjacent lung, surpassing tumor. Heterogeneity stays possible, as sequencing covered only one tumor region.

A remark on this clone: Its specificity is not known.

The CDR3 extends over 17 amino acids. Method: immunoSEQ multiplex PCR; TCRdb's copy keeps in-frame clones and lacks some. The sample consists of roughly 5,800 clones, under 30% of them appearing once. Sequencing was performed on lung tumor tissue, taken before any cancer treatment. V is TRBV1 and J is TRBJ2-1; the D call TRBD2 from the table was never checked on the DNA. TRBV1 is reported as a pseudogene. The TCR comes from a female donor aged 60 or older with stage I lung adenocarcinoma. CDR3 coding DNA: TGCGCCAGCAGCCAAGAGACGGGACTAGCGGGAGGATGGGAGCAGTTCTTC. Encoded protein: CASSQETGLAGGWEQFF.